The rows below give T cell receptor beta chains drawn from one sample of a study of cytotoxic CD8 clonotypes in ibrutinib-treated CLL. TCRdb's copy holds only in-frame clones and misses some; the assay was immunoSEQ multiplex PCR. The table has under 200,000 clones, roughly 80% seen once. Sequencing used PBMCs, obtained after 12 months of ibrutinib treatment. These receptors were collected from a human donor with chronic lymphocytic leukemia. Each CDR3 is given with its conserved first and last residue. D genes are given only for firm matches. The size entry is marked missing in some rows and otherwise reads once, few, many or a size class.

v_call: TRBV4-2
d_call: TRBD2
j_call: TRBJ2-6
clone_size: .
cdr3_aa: CASSQDRGGDPRRRANVLTF
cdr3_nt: TGTGCCAGCAGCCAAGATCGGGGGGGCGATCCTCGTCGAAGGGCCAACGTCCTGACTTTC

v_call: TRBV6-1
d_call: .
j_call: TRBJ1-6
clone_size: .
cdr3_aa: CASVVGQVGSPLHF
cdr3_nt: TGTGCCAGCGTCGTCGGGCAGGTCGGGTCACCCCTCCACTTT

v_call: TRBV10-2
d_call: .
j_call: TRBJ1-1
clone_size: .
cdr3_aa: CASSGGGTEAFF
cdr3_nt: TGCGCCAGCAGCGGGGGGGGGACTGAAGCTTTCTTT

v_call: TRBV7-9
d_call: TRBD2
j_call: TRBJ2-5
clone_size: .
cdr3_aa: CASSLNRLAEFQETQYF
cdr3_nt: TGTGCCAGCAGCTTAAATCGACTAGCGGAATTCCAAGAGACCCAGTACTTC

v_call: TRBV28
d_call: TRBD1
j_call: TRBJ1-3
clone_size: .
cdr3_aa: CASSPGTAGNTIYF
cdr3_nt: TGTGCCAGCAGTCCCGGGACAGCTGGAAACACCATATATTTT

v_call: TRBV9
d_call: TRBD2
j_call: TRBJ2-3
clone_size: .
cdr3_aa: CASSVPPGVAGGVDGTQYF
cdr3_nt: TGTGCCAGCAGCGTACCCCCCGGGGTAGCGGGAGGGGTCGATGGTACGCAGTATTTT

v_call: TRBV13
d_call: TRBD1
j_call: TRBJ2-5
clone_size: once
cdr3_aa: CASSLSDSDRAETQYF
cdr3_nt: TGTGCCAGCAGCTTAAGTGATTCGGACAGGGCCGAGACCCAGTACTTC

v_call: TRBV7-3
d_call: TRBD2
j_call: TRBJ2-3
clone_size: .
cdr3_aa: CASSVLAGATDTQYF
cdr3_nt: TGTGCCAGCAGCGTACTAGCGGGAGCCACAGATACGCAGTATTTT

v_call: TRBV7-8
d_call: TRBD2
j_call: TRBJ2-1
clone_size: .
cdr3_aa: CASSGRAGGLYNEQFF
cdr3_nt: TGTGCCAGCAGCGGGCGAGCGGGAGGCCTTTACAATGAGCAGTTCTTC

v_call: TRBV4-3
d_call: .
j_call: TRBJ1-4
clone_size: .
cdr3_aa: CASSQYLLQGKGKLFF
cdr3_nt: TGCGCCAGCAGCCAATACCTCTTGCAGGGAAAGGGAAAACTGTTTTTT

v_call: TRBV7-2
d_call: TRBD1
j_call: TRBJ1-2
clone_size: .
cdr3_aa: CASSSMPGQGARRDGYTF
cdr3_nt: TGTGCCAGCAGCAGCATGCCGGGACAGGGGGCTAGGCGCGATGGCTACACCTTC

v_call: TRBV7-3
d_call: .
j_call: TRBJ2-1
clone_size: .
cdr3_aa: CASSPLWGSYNEQFF
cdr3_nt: TGTGCCAGCAGCCCTCTCTGGGGCTCCTACAATGAGCAGTTCTTC

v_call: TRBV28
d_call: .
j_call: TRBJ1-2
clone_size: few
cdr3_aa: CASRSAGTGVGGYTF
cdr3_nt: TGTGCCAGCAGGTCAGCAGGGACGGGGGTTGGCGGCTACACCTTC

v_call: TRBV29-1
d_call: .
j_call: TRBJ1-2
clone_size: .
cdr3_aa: CSDGGGGVSGLYGYTF
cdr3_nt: TGCAGCGACGGGGGTGGGGGCGTCTCGGGGTTGTATGGCTACACCTTC

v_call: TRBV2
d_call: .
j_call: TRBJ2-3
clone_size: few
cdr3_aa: CASTRVDTQYF
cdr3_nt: TGTGCCAGCACTCGAGTTGATACGCAGTATTTT

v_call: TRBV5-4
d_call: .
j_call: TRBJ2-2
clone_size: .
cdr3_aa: CASSLVYREAGELFF
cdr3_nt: TGTGCCAGCAGCTTGGTATACCGGGAAGCCGGGGAGCTGTTTTTT

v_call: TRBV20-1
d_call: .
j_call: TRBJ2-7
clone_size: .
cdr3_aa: CSAHQSYEQYF
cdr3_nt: TGCAGTGCGCACCAATCCTACGAGCAGTACTTC

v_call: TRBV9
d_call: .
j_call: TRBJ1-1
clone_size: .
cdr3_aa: CASRPQGPNTEAFF
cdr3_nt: TGTGCCAGCAGACCCCAGGGGCCGAACACTGAAGCTTTCTTT

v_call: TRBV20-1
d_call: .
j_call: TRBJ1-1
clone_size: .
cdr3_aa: CSAPFFTEAFF
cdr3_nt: TGCAGTGCTCCCTTTTTCACTGAAGCTTTCTTT

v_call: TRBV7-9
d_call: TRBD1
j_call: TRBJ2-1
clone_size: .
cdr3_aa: CASSARQGVMNEQFF
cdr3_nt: TGTGCCAGCAGCGCTCGACAGGGGGTGATGAATGAGCAGTTCTTC

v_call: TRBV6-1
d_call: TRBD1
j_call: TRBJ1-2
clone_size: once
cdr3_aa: CAIVRRDRQNYGYTF
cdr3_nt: TGTGCCATAGTACGCCGGGACAGGCAAAACTATGGCTACACCTTC

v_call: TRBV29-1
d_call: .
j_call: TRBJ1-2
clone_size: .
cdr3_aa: CSVEDRGRVGYGYTF
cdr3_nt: TGCAGCGTTGAAGATAGGGGCAGGGTCGGCTATGGCTACACCTTC

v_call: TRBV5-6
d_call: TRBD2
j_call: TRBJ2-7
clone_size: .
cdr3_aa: CASSWAGGYEQYF
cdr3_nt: TGTGCCAGCAGCTGGGCGGGGGGCTACGAGCAGTACTTC

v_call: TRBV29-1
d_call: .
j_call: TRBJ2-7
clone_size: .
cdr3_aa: CSVGSTTQGAEQYF
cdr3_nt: TGCAGCGTGGGGTCAACAACCCAAGGGGCCGAGCAGTACTTC

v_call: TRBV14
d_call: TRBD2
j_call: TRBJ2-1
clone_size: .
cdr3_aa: CASSQDNWQRDRFF
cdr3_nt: TGTGCCAGCAGCCAAGATAATTGGCAGCGGGATCGGTTCTTC

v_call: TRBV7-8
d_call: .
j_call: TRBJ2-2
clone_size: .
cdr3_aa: CASSSTGELFF
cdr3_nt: TGTGCCAGCAGCTCCACCGGGGAGCTGTTTTTT

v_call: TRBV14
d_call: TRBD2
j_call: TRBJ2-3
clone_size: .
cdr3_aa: CASSQRTSGTDTQYF
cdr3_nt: TGTGCCAGCAGCCAAAGGACTAGCGGCACAGATACGCAGTATTTT

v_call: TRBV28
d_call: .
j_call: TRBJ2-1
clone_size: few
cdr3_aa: CASSPRDFYNEQFF
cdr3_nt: TGTGCCAGCAGTCCACGGGACTTTTACAATGAGCAGTTCTTC

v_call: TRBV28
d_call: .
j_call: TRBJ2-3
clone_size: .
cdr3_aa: CASTNGGFGPGTDTQYF
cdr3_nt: TGTGCCAGCACGAACGGCGGGTTTGGGCCCGGCACAGATACGCAGTATTTT

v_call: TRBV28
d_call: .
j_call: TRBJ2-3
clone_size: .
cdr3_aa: CASSYVGVLTDTQYF
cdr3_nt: TGTGCCAGCAGTTACGTCGGGGTTCTCACAGATACGCAGTATTTT

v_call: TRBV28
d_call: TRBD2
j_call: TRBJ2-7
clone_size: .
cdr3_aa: CASSPPELAGDEQYF
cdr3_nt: TGTGCCAGCAGCCCACCCGAACTAGCGGGAGACGAGCAGTACTTC

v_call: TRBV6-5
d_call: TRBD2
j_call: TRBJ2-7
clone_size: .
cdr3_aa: CASSPRLAGEQYF
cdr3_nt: TGTGCCAGCAGTCCTCGTCTAGCGGGCGAGCAGTACTTC

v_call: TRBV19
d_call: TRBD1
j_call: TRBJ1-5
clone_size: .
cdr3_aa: CASSRVSGGSGNQPQHF
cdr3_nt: TGTGCCAGTAGTCGAGTGTCAGGGGGGTCTGGCAATCAGCCCCAGCATTTT

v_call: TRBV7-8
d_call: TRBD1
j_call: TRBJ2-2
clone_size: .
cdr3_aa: CASSLETGVPGELFF
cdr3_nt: TGTGCCAGCAGCTTAGAGACAGGGGTACCCGGGGAGCTGTTTTTT

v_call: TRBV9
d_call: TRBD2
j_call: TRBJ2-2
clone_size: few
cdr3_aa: CASSLRLAGGLNTGELFF
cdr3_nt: TGTGCCAGCAGCCTCCGACTAGCGGGGGGGTTGAACACCGGGGAGCTGTTTTTT

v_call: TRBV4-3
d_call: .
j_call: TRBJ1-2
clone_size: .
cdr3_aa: CASSQESYYGYTF
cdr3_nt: TGCGCCAGCAGCCAAGAGAGCTACTATGGCTACACCTTC

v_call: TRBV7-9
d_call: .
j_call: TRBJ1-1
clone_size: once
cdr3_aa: CASSLLGDTEAFF
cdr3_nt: TGTGCCAGCAGCTTATTAGGGGACACTGAAGCTTTCTTT

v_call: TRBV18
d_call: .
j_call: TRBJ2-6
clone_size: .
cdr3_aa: CASSPLDSGWGANVLTF
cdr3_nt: TGTGCCAGCTCACCACTAGACTCAGGGTGGGGGGCCAACGTCCTGACTTTC

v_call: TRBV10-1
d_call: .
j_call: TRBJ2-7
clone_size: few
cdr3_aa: CAILGCPGLFF
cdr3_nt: TGCGCCATCCTTGGATGCCCGGGGCTGTTCTTC

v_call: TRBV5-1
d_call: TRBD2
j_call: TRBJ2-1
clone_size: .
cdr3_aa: CASKETSGGADEQFF
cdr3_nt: TGCGCCAGCAAAGAGACTAGCGGGGGGGCCGATGAGCAGTTCTTC

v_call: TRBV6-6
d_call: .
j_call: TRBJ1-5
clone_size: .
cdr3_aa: CASSYFQGNQPQHF
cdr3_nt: TGTGCCAGCAGTTACTTTCAGGGCAATCAGCCCCAGCATTTT

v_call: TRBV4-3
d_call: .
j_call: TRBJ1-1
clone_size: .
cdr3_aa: CASSQDPGDTEAFF
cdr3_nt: TGCGCCAGCAGCCAAGATCCCGGGGACACTGAAGCTTTCTTT

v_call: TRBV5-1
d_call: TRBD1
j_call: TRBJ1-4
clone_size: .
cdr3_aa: CASSLAGTGRLGGEKLFF
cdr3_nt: TGCGCCAGCAGCTTGGCCGGGACAGGGCGCCTCGGAGGGGAAAAACTGTTTTTT

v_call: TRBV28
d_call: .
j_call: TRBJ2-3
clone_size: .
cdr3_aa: CASARTAKKSDTQYF
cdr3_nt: TGTGCCAGCGCCCGGACAGCCAAGAAATCCGATACGCAGTATTTT

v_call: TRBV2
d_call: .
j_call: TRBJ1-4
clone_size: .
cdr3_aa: CASSPGLVANEKLFF
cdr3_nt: TGTGCCAGCAGTCCAGGGTTGGTTGCTAATGAAAAACTGTTTTTT

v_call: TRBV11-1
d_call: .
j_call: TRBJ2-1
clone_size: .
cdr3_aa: CASSSKTGTRTYNEQFF
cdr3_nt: TGTGCCAGCAGCTCCAAAACCGGGACCAGGACCTACAATGAGCAGTTCTTC

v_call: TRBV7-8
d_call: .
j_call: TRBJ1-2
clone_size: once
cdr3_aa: CASSASLRDGGSIGYTF
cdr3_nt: TGTGCCAGCAGCGCCTCCCTCCGGGACGGAGGGTCGATCGGCTACACCTTC

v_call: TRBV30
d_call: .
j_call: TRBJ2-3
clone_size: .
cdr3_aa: CAWSSKGLSSNTQYF
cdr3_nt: TGTGCCTGGAGTTCGAAGGGGTTATCGTCTAATACGCAGTATTTT

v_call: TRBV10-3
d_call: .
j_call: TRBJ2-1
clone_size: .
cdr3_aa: CAISDQRQSTLGSYNEQFF
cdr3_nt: TGTGCCATCAGTGACCAAAGACAGTCGACCCTGGGTTCATACAATGAGCAGTTCTTC

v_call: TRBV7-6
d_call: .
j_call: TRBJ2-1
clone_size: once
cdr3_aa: CASSLFGGVNNEQFF
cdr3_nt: TGTGCCAGCAGCTTATTCGGCGGGGTTAACAATGAGCAGTTCTTC

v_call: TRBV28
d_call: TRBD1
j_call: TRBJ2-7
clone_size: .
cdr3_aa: CASTEEQGGRYEQYF
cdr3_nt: TGTGCCAGCACCGAAGAACAGGGGGGACGATACGAGCAGTACTTC

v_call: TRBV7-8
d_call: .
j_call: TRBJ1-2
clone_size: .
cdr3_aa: CASSRSRTSEGYTF
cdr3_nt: TGTGCCAGCAGCCGCTCCAGAACTTCGGAGGGCTACACCTTC

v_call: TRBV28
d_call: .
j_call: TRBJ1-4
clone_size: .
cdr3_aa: CASSLYATNEKLFF
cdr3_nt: TGTGCCAGCAGTTTATACGCAACTAATGAAAAACTGTTTTTT